The next 24 T cell receptor beta chains were all read from a single sample in a study of blood T cell repertoires in COVID-19 (dated by TCRdb to about 2020). The library was built by means of the immunoSEQ multiplex PCR assay. TCRdb mirrors the immuneACCESS table, restricted to in-frame sequences. Some clones are absent from its copies; in checked studies, under half trace to an unresolved V gene, and the reason for the others is unknown. Recorded for this sample are about 200,000 clones; around nine tenths of them occurred a single time. The ten largest clones add up to approximately 6.2% of the sample. The sequenced sample consisted of peripheral blood. These receptors all come from a man aged 55 to 70 who had recovered from COVID-19.

This rearrangement joins TRBV29-1 to TRBJ1-1; possible D gene TRBD1, 5 bases. The CDR3 contains 12 residues. CDR1 is SQVTM and CDR2 is ANQGSEA in the germline V gene. Trimming took off 4 bases at V and 5 bases at J, with 11 bases between the two ends. The CDR3 reads CSVGDWGTEAFF. In nucleotides, the CDR3 is TGCAGCGTTGGGGACTGGGGGACTGAAGCTTTCTTT. Looking up the rest from reference TRBV29-1 and TRBJ1-1 gives the full variable domain: SAVISQKPSRDICQRGTSLTIQCQVDSQVTMMFWYRQQPGQSLTLIATANQGSEATYESGFVIDKFPISRPNLTFSTLTVSNMSPEDSSIYLCSVGDWGTEAFFGQGTRLTVV.

This clone was picked up a small number of times. V gene TRBV5-5 combines with J gene TRBJ1-3, with TRBD1 as a possible D gene (6 bases). The V end lost 2 bases, the J end lost 2 bases, and 11 bases lay between the germline ends. Per germline, CDR1 SGHKS and CDR2 YYEKEE (reference sequence). The CDR3 covers 15 residues. CDR3 in DNA: TGTGCCAGCAGCTTAGGGGGATTGGCTGGAAACACCATATATTTT. Translated, it gives CASSLGGLAGNTIYF.

The rearrangement joins TRBV7-2 to TRBJ1-5, with 7 bases lining up with TRBD1. The CDR3 contains 14 residues. Germline V lookup: CDR1 SGHTA, CDR2 FQGNSA. V lost 6 bases, J lost 2 bases, and 4 bases stayed unmatched. DNA for the CDR3: TGTGCCAGCAGTCTTACAGGGGGCAATCAGCCCCAGCATTTT. Translation: CASSLTGGNQPQHF.

V gene TRBV2 combines with J gene TRBJ2-5, with D unclear. CDR1 and CDR2 from the germline V gene are SNHLY and FYNNEI. V dropped 7 bases and J dropped 5 bases, with 11 bases sitting between them. The CDR3 sequence is 12 residues long. CDR3 sequence: CASNLVSETQYF. DNA for the CDR3: TGTGCCAGCAACCTAGTAAGCGAGACCCAGTACTTC.

The chain couples TRBV30 to TRBJ2-3; 7 positions match TRBD2. There are 13 residues in the CDR3. Unmatched junction bases numbered 6, after V lost 4 bases and J lost 5 bases. CDR1 is GTSNPN and CDR2 is SVGIG in the germline V gene (reference sequence). CDR3 sequence: CAWNPGGGDTQYF. The CDR3 DNA follows: TGTGCCTGGAACCCCGGCGGGGGAGATACGCAGTATTTT.

The genes are TRBV11-3 and TRBJ1-1; 7 bases line up with TRBD1. The germline CDR1 and CDR2 sequences are SGHNT and YENEEA. This CDR3 has 15 residues. Germline trimming cut 1 base from V and 4 bases from J; bases unmatched to any gene: 6. The CDR3, as DNA: TGTGCCAGCAGCTTAGGGCAGGGGGGTATCACTGAAGCTTTCTTT. As protein: CASSLGQGGITEAFF.

The gene calls are TRBV5-6 and TRBJ2-3; 10 nucleotides agree with TRBD2. From germline, CDR1 is SGHDT and CDR2 YYEEEE. Trimming at V came to 4 bases and at J to 3 bases, leaving 8 bases not matched to a gene. The CDR3 is made up of 16 amino acids. Here the CDR3 reads CASSLAGVHLTDTQYF. The CDR3 DNA reads as TGTGCCAGCAGCCTAGCGGGGGTGCACCTTACAGATACGCAGTATTTT.

The chain is built from TRBV13 and TRBJ2-5; D is ambiguous. The V gene's germline CDR1 is PRHDT and CDR2 FYEKMQ (reference sequence). Trimming removed 5 bases from V and 2 bases from J, with 9 bases in between. The CDR3 consists of 13 residues. DNA of the CDR3: TGTGCCAGCAGCCCCCGGGTGCAAGAGACCCAGTACTTC. Translation gives CASSPRVQETQYF. Full variable domain (remainder filled in from reference TRBV13 and TRBJ2-5): AAGVIQSPRHLIKEKRETATLKCYPIPRHDTVYWYQQGPGQDPQFLISFYEKMQSDKGSIPDRFSAQQFSDYHSELNMSSLELGDSALYFCASSPRVQETQYFGPGTRLLVL.

The chain combines TRBV9 with TRBJ2-3, with D possibly being TRBD1 (6 bases). Germline CDR1 reads SGDLS; CDR2 reads YYNGEE. CDR3 length: 15 amino acids. V lost 0 bases, J lost 1 base, and 9 bases lay in between. CDR3 protein: CASSVVEGGTDTQYF. For the CDR3, the DNA is TGTGCCAGCAGCGTAGTTGAGGGGGGCACAGATACGCAGTATTTT. Full variable domain (rest looked up from reference TRBV9 and TRBJ2-3): DSGVTQTPKHLITATGQRVTLRCSPRSGDLSVYWYQQSLDQGLQFLIQYYNGEERAKGNILERFSAQQFPDLHSELNLSSLELGDSALYFCASSVVEGGTDTQYFGPGTRLTVL.

This clone was detected only once. The same CDR3 also results from other DNA sequences found in this sample. The genes are TRBV28 and TRBJ2-7; D unresolved. This CDR3 region has 11 residues. Trimming stripped 1 base from V and 6 bases from J, with 4 bases between. Germline lookup yields CDR1 MDHEN and CDR2 SYDVKM. The DNA of the CDR3 is TGTGCCAGCAGTTTATCTCGCGAGCAGTACTTC. It encodes CASSLSREQYF.

The chain has TRBV28 and TRBJ1-5, with D unresolved. Trimming removed 4 bases at V and 0 bases at J, with 7 bases between. The CDR3 loop spans 14 amino acids. Germline V CDR1 and CDR2: MDHEN, SYDVKM. The CDR3 loop is CASSWEDSNQPQHF. As DNA, the CDR3 is TGTGCCAGCAGTTGGGAGGATAGCAATCAGCCCCAGCATTTT.

The chain couples TRBV5-4 to TRBJ2-7; TRBD2 matches at 7 bases. Germline CDR1 SGHNT, CDR2 YYREEE (reference sequence). Trimming removed 0 bases from V and 3 bases from J; junction bases left unmatched: 9. This CDR3 spans 16 amino acids. The CDR3 spells CASSLGDYSTIYEQYF. The CDR3 nucleotides are TGTGCCAGCAGCTTGGGGGACTATTCAACTATCTACGAGCAGTACTTC.

The chain has TRBV18 and TRBJ2-3, with D uncertain. From germline, CDR1 is KGHSH and CDR2 LQKENI. V was shortened by 2 bases and J by 4 bases, with 10 bases between the two germline ends. The CDR3 loop spans 14 amino acids. The CDR3 here is CASSPSPNSDTQYF. DNA of the CDR3: TGTGCCAGCTCACCATCCCCTAACTCAGATACGCAGTATTTT.

This clone has a single count. CDR3 DNA sequence: TGTGCCAGTAGTTACAGGGCCGGCACAGATACGCAGTATTTT. This gives the protein CASSYRAGTDTQYF. The chain employs TRBV19 and TRBJ2-3, with a tentative D call TRBD1 (6 bases). The length of the CDR3 is 14 residues. The germline CDR1 and CDR2 sequences are LNHDA and SQIVND (reference sequence). Trimming removed 5 bases at V and 1 base at J, with 10 bases between.

CDR3 loop: CAIQDRTETHQPQHF. The CDR3 nucleotides read TGTGCCATCCAAGACAGGACAGAGACCCATCAGCCCCAGCATTTT. The chain carries TRBV6-5 and TRBJ1-5; D possibly corresponds to TRBD1 (6 bases). Germline assignment: CDR1 MNHEY and CDR2 SVGAGI. The CDR3 loop spans 15 amino acids. Trimming took off 10 bases at V and 5 bases at J, with 21 bases between the two ends.

V usage is TRBV11-2 and J usage is TRBJ1-1; D is perhaps TRBD1 (5 bases). Trimming pared 1 base from V and 7 bases from J, leaving 13 bases between. This CDR3 is built from 14 residues. Germline assignment: CDR1 SGHAT and CDR2 FQNNGV. The CDR3: CASSLGSIGGEAFF. In DNA, the CDR3 is TGTGCCAGCAGCTTAGGCTCCATCGGGGGTGAAGCTTTCTTT.

This chain uses TRBV30 with TRBJ2-5; the match to TRBD2 covers 7 bases. The V and J ends lost 7 bases and 4 bases, in that order; junction bases with no gene match: 6. Germline-derived CDR1 and CDR2 are GTSNPN and SVGIG (reference sequence). This CDR3 has 12 amino acids. In DNA, the CDR3 is TGTGCCTTCGATGGGGGGGGAGAGACCCAGTACTTC. Its protein is CAFDGGGETQYF.

The chain links TRBV10-1 to TRBJ2-1; D not resolved. Germline V gene lookup returns CDR1 WNHNN and CDR2 SYGVQD (reference sequence). V was clipped by 3 bases and J by 10 bases, with 10 bases between them. This CDR3 is built from 12 residues. The CDR3: CASSETLKEQFF. CDR3 bases: TGCGCCAGCAGTGAAACCCTAAAGGAGCAGTTCTTC.

The chain recombines TRBV19 with TRBJ1-4; 7 bases are shared with TRBD1. Germline-derived CDR1 and CDR2 are LNHDA and SQIVND (reference sequence). With V trimmed by 7 bases and J by 8 bases, 7 bases remained unmatched. The length of the CDR3 is 13 residues. CDR3 sequence: CASNDRVHEKLFF. Written as DNA, the CDR3 is TGTGCCAGTAATGACAGGGTTCACGAAAAACTGTTTTTT.

V gene TRBV5-4 combines with J gene TRBJ1-6, with D perhaps matching TRBD1 (6 bases). Trimming stripped 4 bases from V and 0 bases from J, with 11 bases between. This CDR3 has 16 residues. Germline CDR1 reads SGHNT; CDR2 reads YYREEE (reference sequence). CDR3 sequence (DNA): TGTGCCAGCAGCCGGGACATGAGCTCCTATAATTCACCCCTCCACTTT. The encoded protein is CASSRDMSSYNSPLHF.

This clone was recorded only once. The rearrangement joins TRBV30 to TRBJ2-7; 10 bases line up with TRBD2. This CDR3 region has 16 residues. CDR1 and CDR2 from the germline V gene are GTSNPN and SVGIG (reference sequence). The V gene end was trimmed by 2 bases and the J gene end by 3 bases; junction bases not matched to a gene: 10. DNA for the CDR3: TGTGCCTGGAGTATCCCCGGGACTAGCGCATACTACGAGCAGTACTTC. Encoded protein: CAWSIPGTSAYYEQYF.

This clone appeared a few times. This chain joins TRBV12-5 and TRBJ1-5; D may be TRBD1 (5 bases). Germline CDR1 LGHNT, CDR2 FRNRAP. This CDR3 comprises 12 residues. Trimming removed 1 base at V and 11 bases at J, with 9 bases between. CDR3 loop: CASGLETTAQHF. As DNA, the CDR3 is TGTGCTAGTGGTTTGGAGACGACAGCCCAGCATTTT. Drawing the rest from reference TRBV12-5 and TRBJ1-5, the complete variable domain is DARVTQTPRHKVTEMGQEVTMRCQPILGHNTVFWYRQTMMQGLELLAYFRNRAPLDDSGMPKDRFSAEMPDATLATLKIQPSEPRDSAVYFCASGLETTAQHFGDGTRLSIL.

This clone was counted a single time. This chain uses TRBV3-1 (or the pseudogene TRBV3-2) with TRBJ2-7; weak D call: TRBD2 (6 bases). The CDR3 runs 12 residues. The V end was cut by 8 bases, the J end by 4 bases, with 12 bases between. Germline V gene data show CDR1 as LGHDT and CDR2 as YNNKEL (reference sequence). In DNA, the CDR3 is TGTGCCAGCTCCGGGACTCCTTACGAGCAGTACTTC. It yields the protein CASSGTPYEQYF.

This chain uses TRBV30 with TRBJ1-4; 7 nucleotides align to TRBD1. The junction had 5 bases not matched to a gene; V was cut back by 0 bases and J by 4 bases. The V gene's germline CDR1 is GTSNPN and CDR2 SVGIG (reference sequence). The CDR3 contains 15 residues. The CDR3 coding sequence is TGTGCCTGGAGTGTACGGGACAGCTATAATGAAAAACTGTTTTTT. As protein: CAWSVRDSYNEKLFF.